This TCR beta chain was recovered during a study of OX40 agonist ivuxolimab in advanced cancers. The overall study: Previous treatment with anti-PD-1, anti-PD-L1 or anti-CTLA-4 therapy was allowed; over 35% had received some. Among those treated, three patients had partial responses, one with hepatocellular carcinoma and two with cutaneous melanoma. Study-wide results and caveats: CD4+ and CD8+ blood T cells expanded clonally by week 6 at 0.1 to 3.0 mg/kg. Averaged across samples, CD8+ T cells carried more expanded clones than CD4+ did.

Clones were read by immunoSEQ multiplex PCR, and TCRdb kept only the in-frame ones, dropping some. Among roughly 93,000 clones listed, about 90% were seen once. Germline loops: CDR1 LNHDA, CDR2 SQIVND (reference sequence). V lost 8 bases and J 3 bases, leaving 16 bases between the germline ends. The CDR3 sequence is 14 residues long. A note on this clone: Its antigen is still unknown.

This sequence originates from an adult with an advanced solid tumor such as melanoma, head and neck, liver or kidney cancer. The sequences come from CD4+ or CD8+ T cells sorted from blood, collected in a trial of the OX40 agonist ivuxolimab. The chain recombines TRBV19 with TRBJ1-1; D might be TRBD1 (5 bases). The CDR3 sequence is CASVRAGWDTEAFF. The CDR3 DNA reads TGTGCCAGTGTTCGAGCAGGGTGGGACACTGAAGCTTTCTTT. The complete variable domain, with remaining parts taken from reference TRBV19 and TRBJ1-1, reads DGGITQSPKYLFRKEGQNVTLSCEQNLNHDAMYWYRQDPGQGLRLIYYSQIVNDFQKGDIAEGYSVSREKKESFPLTVTSAQKNPTAFYLCASVRAGWDTEAFFGQGTRLTVV.